This TCR beta chain was captured by sequencing in a study of Graves' ophthalmopathy and Graves' hyperthyroidism. The study amplified TCR beta CDR3 regions using RNA transcripts. In the first round, RT-PCR was carried out with HTBI primers, and a multiplex PCR formed the second round. One entry per CDR3 protein results from TCRdb running MiXCR on the multiplex PCR reads. The profile shows under 400,000 distinct CDR3 sequences, 15% to 20% of them singletons. Germline V CDR1 and CDR2: MGHDK, SYGVNS. V lost 4 bases and J lost 2, with 8 bases in between. This CDR3 comprises 13 residues. At least ten counts were recorded for this clonotype.

Sequencing used peripheral blood. V is TRBV25-1 and J is TRBJ1-2; D ambiguous. The clonotype originates from an adult man with Graves' ophthalmopathy. The CDR3 coding sequence is TGTGCCAGCAGTGGGTACGGAAACTATGGCTACACCTTC. Its protein product is CASSGYGNYGYTF.